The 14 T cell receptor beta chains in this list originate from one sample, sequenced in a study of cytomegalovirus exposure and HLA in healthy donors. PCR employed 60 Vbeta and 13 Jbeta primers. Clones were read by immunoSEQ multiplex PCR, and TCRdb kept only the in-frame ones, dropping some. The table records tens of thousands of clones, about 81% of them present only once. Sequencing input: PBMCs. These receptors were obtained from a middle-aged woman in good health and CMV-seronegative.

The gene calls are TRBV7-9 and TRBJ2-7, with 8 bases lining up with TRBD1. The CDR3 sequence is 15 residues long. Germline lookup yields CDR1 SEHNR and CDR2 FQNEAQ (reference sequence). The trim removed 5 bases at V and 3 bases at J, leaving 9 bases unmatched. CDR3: CASSPRQGKSYEQYF. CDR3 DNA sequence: TGTGCCAGCAGCCCCCGACAGGGGAAGAGCTACGAGCAGTACTTC.

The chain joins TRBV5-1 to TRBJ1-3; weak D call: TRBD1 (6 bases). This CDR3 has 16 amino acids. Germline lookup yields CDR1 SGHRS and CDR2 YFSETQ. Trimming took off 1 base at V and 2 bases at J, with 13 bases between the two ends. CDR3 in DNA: TGCGCCAGCAGCTTGCTGACAGGAGTGACTGGAAACACCATATATTTT. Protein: CASSLLTGVTGNTIYF.

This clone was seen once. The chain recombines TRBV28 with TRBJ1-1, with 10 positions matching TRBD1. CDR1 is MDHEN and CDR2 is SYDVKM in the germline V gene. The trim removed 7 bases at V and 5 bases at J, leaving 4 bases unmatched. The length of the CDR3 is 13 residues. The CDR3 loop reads CASKGTGDTEAFF. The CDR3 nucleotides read TGTGCCAGCAAGGGGACAGGGGATACTGAAGCTTTCTTT.

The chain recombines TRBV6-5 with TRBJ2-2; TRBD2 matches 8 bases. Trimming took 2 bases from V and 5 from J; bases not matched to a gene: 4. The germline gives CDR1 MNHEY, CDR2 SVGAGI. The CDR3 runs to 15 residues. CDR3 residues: CASSYGLAGTGELFF. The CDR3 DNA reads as TGTGCCAGCAGTTACGGGCTAGCGGGTACCGGGGAGCTGTTTTTT.

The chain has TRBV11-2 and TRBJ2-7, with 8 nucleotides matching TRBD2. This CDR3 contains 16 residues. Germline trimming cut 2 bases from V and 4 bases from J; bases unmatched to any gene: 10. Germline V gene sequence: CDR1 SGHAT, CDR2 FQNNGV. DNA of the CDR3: TGTGCCAGCAGCTTAATGTTCGGGACTAGTCTTTACGAGCAGTACTTC. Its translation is CASSLMFGTSLYEQYF.

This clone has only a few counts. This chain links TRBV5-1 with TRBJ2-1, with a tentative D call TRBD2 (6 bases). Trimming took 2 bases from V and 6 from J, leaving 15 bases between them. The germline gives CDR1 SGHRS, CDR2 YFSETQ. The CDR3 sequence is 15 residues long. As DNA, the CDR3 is TGCGCCAGCAGCTTAAGACTAGACGGGACCAATGAGCAGTTCTTC. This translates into CASSLRLDGTNEQFF.

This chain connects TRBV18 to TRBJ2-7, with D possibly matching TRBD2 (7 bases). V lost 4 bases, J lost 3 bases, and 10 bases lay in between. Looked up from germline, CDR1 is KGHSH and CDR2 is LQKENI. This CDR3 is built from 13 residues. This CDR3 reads CASSREGDYEQYF. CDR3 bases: TGTGCCAGCTCACGGGAGGGGGACTACGAGCAGTACTTC.

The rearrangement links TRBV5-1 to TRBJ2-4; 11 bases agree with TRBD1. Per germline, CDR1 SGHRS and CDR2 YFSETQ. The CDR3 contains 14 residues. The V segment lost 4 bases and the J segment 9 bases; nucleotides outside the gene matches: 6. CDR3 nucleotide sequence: TGCGCCAGCAGCGGACAGGGGGCTCCCCCCATTCAGTACTTC. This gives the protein CASSGQGAPPIQYF.

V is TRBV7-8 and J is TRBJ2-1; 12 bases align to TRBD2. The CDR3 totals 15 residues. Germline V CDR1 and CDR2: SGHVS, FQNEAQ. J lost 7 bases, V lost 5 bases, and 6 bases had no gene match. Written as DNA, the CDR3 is TGTGCCAGCAGCGCTACTAGCGGGAGGTGGAATGAGCAGTTCTTC. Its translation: CASSATSGRWNEQFF. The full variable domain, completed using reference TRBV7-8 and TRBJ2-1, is GAGVSQSPRYKVAKRGQDVALRCDPISGHVSLFWYQQALGQGPEFLTYFQNEAQLDKSGLPSDRFFAERPEGSVSTLKIQRTQQEDSAVYLCASSATSGRWNEQFFGPGTRLTVL.

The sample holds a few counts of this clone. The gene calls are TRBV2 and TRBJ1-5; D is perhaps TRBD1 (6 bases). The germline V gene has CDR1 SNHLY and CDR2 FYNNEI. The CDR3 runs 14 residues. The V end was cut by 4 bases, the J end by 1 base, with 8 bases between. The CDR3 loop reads CASSARGSNQPQHF. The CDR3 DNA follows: TGTGCCAGCAGTGCCAGGGGAAGCAATCAGCCCCAGCATTTT.

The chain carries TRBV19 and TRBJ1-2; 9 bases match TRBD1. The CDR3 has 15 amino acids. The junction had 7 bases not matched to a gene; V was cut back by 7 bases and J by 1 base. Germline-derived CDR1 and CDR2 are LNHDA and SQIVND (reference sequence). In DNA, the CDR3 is TGTGCCAGTACCCCCGGGACAGGGTTTAACTATGGCTACACCTTC. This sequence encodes CASTPGTGFNYGYTF. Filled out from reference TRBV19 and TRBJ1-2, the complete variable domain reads DGGITQSPKYLFRKEGQNVTLSCEQNLNHDAMYWYRQDPGQGLRLIYYSQIVNDFQKGDIAEGYSVSREKKESFPLTVTSAQKNPTAFYLCASTPGTGFNYGYTFGSGTRLTVV.

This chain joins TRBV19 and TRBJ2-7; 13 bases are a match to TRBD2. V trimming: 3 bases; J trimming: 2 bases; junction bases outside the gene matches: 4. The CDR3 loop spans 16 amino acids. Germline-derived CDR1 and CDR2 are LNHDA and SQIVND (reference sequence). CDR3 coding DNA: TGTGCCAGTAGTATTGCGGGACTAGCGGGGACCTACGAGCAGTACTTC. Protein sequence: CASSIAGLAGTYEQYF.

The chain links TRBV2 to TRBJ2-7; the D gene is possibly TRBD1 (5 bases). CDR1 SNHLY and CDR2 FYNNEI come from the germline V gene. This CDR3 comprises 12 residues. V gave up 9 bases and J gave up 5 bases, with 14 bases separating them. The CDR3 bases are TGTGCCAGTAAGTATGACAGCAACGAGCAGTACTTC. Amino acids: CASKYDSNEQYF.

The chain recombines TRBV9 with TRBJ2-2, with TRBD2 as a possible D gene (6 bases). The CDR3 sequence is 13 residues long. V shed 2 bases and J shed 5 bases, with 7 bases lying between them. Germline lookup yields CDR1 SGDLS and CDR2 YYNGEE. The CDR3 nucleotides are TGTGCCAGCAGCGTCGGGAGTACCGGGGAGCTGTTTTTT. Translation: CASSVGSTGELFF.